Listed below are T cell receptor beta chains from one sample, sequenced in a study of blood T cell repertoires in COVID-19. Data came from immunoSEQ multiplex PCR; TCRdb stores just in-frame clones and leaves some out. The repertoire holds approximately 40,000 clones, with around 90% as singletons. What was sequenced was peripheral blood. These receptors were obtained from a man aged 55 to 70 with acute or convalescent COVID-19. Both conserved end residues are part of each CDR3. The order of the fields is V gene, J gene, D gene, clone size, CDR3 protein, CDR3 DNA. D genes are given only for firm matches. Size is stated for part of the rows, as once, few or many counts, or as a class when the clone is expanded.

TRBV10-2,TRBJ2-5,TRBD1,NA,CASRHGQGVETQYF,TGCGCCAGCAGACATGGACAGGGGGTGGAGACCCAGTACTTC
TRBV3-1/TRBV3-2,TRBJ2-1,TRBD2,few,CASSQAVTSVRNEQFF,TGTGCCAGCAGCCAAGCTGTGACTAGCGTCCGAAATGAGCAGTTCTTC
TRBV6-5,TRBJ1-6,NA,NA,CASRSTGSYNSPLHF,TGTGCCAGCAGGAGTACAGGGTCCTATAATTCACCCCTCCACTTT
TRBV18,TRBJ2-2,TRBD2,NA,CASSPGRTPSNTGELFF,TGTGCCAGCTCACCCGGGAGGACTCCCTCGAACACCGGGGAGCTGTTTTTT
TRBV5-1,TRBJ1-1,NA,NA,CASSTDGGVSTEAFF,TGCGCCAGCAGCACGGATGGAGGGGTTTCCACTGAAGCTTTCTTT
TRBV5-1,TRBJ1-3,NA,NA,CASSLGAGRNTIYF,TGCGCCAGCAGCCTGGGGGCAGGCCGTAACACCATATATTTT
TRBV19,TRBJ1-1,NA,NA,CASSIRGEAFF,TGTGCCAGTAGTATTCGCGGAGAAGCTTTCTTT
TRBV7-9,TRBJ1-2,TRBD1,NA,CASSLDVWTGDNHNYGYTF,TGTGCCAGCAGCTTAGATGTTTGGACAGGGGACAATCATAACTATGGCTACACCTTC
TRBV11-2,TRBJ1-6,NA,few,CASRPRSGENSPLHF,TGTGCCAGCAGACCCCGGTCGGGTGAGAATTCACCCCTCCACTTT
TRBV4-2,TRBJ1-6,NA,once,CASSHAGGVRSSPLHF,TGTGCCAGCAGCCACGCTGGCGGGGTCCGGAGTTCACCCCTCCACTTT
TRBV30,TRBJ2-1,TRBD2,NA,CAWSRRTSGSGNEQFF,TGTGCCTGGAGTCGTCGGACTAGCGGCAGCGGGAATGAGCAGTTCTTC
TRBV29-1,TRBJ2-2,TRBD2,once,CSVLEGGFTGELFF,TGCAGCGTTTTGGAGGGAGGGTTCACCGGGGAGCTGTTTTTT
TRBV18,TRBJ1-6,NA,NA,CASSPPTGGSYNSPLHF,TGTGCCAGCTCACCACCGACAGGCGGCTCCTATAATTCACCCCTCCACTTT
TRBV6-1,TRBJ2-7,TRBD2,NA,CASSETDGTNYEQYF,TGTGCCAGCAGTGAAACCGACGGGACTAACTACGAGCAGTACTTC
TRBV12-3/TRBV12-4,TRBJ1-5,NA,NA,CASRLRAQPQHF,TGTGCCAGCAGGCTCAGGGCTCAGCCCCAGCATTTT
TRBV27,TRBJ1-6,TRBD1,few,CASSEYRGGNSPLHF,TGTGCCAGCAGTGAGTACAGGGGAGGTAATTCACCCCTCCACTTT
TRBV19,TRBJ1-5,NA,NA,CASSPHESNRGQPQHF,TGTGCCAGTAGTCCGCATGAATCGAATCGGGGTCAGCCCCAGCATTTT
TRBV5-1,TRBJ1-3,TRBD1,NA,CASSFGDRDRNTIYF,TGCGCCAGCAGCTTTGGCGACAGGGATAGAAACACCATATATTTT
TRBV5-1,TRBJ2-6,TRBD2,once,CASRNPGGPFGANVLTF,TGCGCCAGCCGAAACCCGGGAGGGCCTTTTGGGGCCAACGTCCTGACTTTC
TRBV5-4,TRBJ2-1,TRBD2,NA,CASSASGSAYNEQFF,TGTGCCAGCAGCGCTAGCGGGAGTGCCTACAATGAGCAGTTCTTC
TRBV11-2,TRBJ1-2,NA,NA,CASSLEGRGGGYTF,TGTGCCAGCAGCTTAGAAGGTCGGGGGGGAGGCTACACCTTC
TRBV12-5,TRBJ1-5,NA,NA,CASGFGGNQPQHF,TGTGCTAGTGGTTTCGGGGGCAATCAGCCCCAGCATTTT
TRBV5-1,TRBJ2-2,NA,NA,CASSLGPPRTGELFF,TGCGCCAGCAGCTTGGGACCGCCGAGGACCGGGGAGCTGTTTTTT
TRBV5-4,TRBJ2-1,TRBD2,NA,CASSLGVTSGRSSYNEQFF,TGTGCCAGCAGCTTGGGGGTTACTAGCGGTCGGAGTTCCTACAATGAGCAGTTCTTC
TRBV19,TRBJ2-2,TRBD1,NA,CASSPPRDRNTGELFF,TGTGCCAGTAGTCCGCCCCGGGACAGAAACACCGGGGAGCTGTTTTTT
TRBV23-1,TRBJ1-3,TRBD1,NA,CASSQRDRAPGNTIYF,TGCGCCAGCAGTCAACGGGACAGGGCCCCTGGAAACACCATATATTTT
TRBV24-1,TRBJ1-2,NA,NA,CATSDLVGAYTF,TGTGCCACCAGTGATTTGGTAGGGGCGTACACCTTC
TRBV5-1,TRBJ2-2,TRBD1,NA,CASSSTGGSNTGELFF,TGCGCCAGCAGCTCGACAGGGGGCTCGAACACCGGGGAGCTGTTTTTT
TRBV18,TRBJ1-1,NA,NA,CASSPPSRVGEAFF,TGTGCCAGCTCACCACCGTCCAGGGTTGGTGAAGCTTTCTTT
TRBV7-9,TRBJ2-1,TRBD2,NA,CASTPVDTSGKNEQFF,TGTGCCAGCACCCCTGTGGATACTAGCGGGAAGAATGAGCAGTTCTTC
TRBV27,TRBJ2-1,NA,NA,CASSSGLSSYNEQFF,TGTGCCAGCAGTTCGGGACTGTCCTCCTACAATGAGCAGTTCTTC